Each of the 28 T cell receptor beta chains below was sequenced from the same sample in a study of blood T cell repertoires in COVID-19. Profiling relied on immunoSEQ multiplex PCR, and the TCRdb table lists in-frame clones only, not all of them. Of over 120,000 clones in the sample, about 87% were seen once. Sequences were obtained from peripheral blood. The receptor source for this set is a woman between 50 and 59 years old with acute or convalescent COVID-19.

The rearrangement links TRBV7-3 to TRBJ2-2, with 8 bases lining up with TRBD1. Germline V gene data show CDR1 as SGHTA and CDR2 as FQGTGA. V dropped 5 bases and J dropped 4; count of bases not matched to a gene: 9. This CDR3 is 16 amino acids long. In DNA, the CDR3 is TGTGCCAGCAGCGCCGACAGGGGTGAGGGCACCGGGGAGCTGTTTTTT. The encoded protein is CASSADRGEGTGELFF.

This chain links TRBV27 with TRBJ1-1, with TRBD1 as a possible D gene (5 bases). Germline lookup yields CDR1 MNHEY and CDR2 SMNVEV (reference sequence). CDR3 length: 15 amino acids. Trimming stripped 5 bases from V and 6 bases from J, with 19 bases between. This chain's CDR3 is CASSKTEMGLAEAFF. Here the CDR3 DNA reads TGTGCCAGCAGTAAGACAGAGATGGGTTTGGCTGAAGCTTTCTTT.

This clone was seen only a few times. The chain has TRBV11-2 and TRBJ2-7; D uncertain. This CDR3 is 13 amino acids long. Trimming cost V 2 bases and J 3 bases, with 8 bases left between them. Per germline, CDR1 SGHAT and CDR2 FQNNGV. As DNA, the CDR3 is TGTGCCAGCAGCTTAAACAGCCACTACGAGCAGTACTTC. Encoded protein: CASSLNSHYEQYF.

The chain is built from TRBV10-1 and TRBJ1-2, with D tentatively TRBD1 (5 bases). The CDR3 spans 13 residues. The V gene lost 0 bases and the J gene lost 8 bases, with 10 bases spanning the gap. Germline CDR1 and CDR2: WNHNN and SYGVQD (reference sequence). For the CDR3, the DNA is TGCGCCAGCAGTGAGTCGGCAGGGTACGGCTACACCTTC. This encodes CASSESAGYGYTF.

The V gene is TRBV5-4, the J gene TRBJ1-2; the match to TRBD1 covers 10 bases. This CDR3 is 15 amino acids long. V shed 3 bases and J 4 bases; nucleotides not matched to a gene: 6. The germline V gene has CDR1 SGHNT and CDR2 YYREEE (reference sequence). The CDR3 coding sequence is TGTGCCAGCAGCTACCCGACAGGGGGCGTCTATGGCTACACCTTC. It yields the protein CASSYPTGGVYGYTF. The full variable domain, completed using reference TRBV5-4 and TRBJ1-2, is ETGVTQSPTHLIKTRGQQVTLRCSSQSGHNTVSWYQQALGQGPQFIFQYYREEENGRGNFPPRFSGLQFPNYSSELNVNALELDDSALYLCASSYPTGGVYGYTFGSGTRLTVV.

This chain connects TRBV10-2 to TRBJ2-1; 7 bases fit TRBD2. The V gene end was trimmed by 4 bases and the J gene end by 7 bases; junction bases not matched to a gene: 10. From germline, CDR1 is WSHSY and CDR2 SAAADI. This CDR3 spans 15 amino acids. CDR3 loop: CASSGGRASWNEQFF. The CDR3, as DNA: TGCGCCAGCAGTGGGGGGAGGGCCTCGTGGAATGAGCAGTTCTTC.

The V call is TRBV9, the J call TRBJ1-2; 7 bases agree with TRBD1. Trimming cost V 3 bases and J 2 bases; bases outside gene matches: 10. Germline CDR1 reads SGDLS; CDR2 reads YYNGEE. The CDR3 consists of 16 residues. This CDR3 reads CASSALMGQTNYGYTF. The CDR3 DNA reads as TGTGCCAGCAGCGCGCTAATGGGACAGACCAACTATGGCTACACCTTC.

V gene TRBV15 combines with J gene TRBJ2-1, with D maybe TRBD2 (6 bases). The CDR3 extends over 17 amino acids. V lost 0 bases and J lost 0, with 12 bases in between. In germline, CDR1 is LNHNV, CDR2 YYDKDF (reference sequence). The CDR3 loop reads CATSRDRDWSSYNEQFF. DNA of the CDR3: TGTGCCACCAGCAGAGATCGGGACTGGAGCTCCTACAATGAGCAGTTCTTC.

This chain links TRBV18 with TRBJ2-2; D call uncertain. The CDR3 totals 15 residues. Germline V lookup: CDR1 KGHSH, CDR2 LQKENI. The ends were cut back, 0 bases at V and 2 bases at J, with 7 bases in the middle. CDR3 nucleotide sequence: TGTGCCAGCTCACCACCCAACAGTAACACCGGGGAGCTGTTTTTT. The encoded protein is CASSPPNSNTGELFF.

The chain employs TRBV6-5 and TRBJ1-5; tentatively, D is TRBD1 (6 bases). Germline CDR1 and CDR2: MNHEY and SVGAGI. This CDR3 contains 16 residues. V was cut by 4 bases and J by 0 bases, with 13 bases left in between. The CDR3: CASSLTGGYSNQPQHF. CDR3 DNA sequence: TGTGCCAGCAGTTTGACAGGCGGGTATAGCAATCAGCCCCAGCATTTT.

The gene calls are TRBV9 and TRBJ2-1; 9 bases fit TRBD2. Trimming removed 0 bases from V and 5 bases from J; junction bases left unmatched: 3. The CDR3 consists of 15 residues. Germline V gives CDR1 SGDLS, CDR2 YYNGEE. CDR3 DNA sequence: TGTGCCAGCAGCGTAGCCCAGCGGGGGGACAATGAGCAGTTCTTC. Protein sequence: CASSVAQRGDNEQFF.

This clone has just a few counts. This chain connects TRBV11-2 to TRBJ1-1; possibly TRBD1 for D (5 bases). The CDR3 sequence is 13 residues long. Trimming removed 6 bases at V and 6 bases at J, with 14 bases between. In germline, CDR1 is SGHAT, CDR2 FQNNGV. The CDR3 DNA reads TGTGCCAGCAGTCAACAGGCTACTCCTGAAGCTTTCTTT. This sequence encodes CASSQQATPEAFF.

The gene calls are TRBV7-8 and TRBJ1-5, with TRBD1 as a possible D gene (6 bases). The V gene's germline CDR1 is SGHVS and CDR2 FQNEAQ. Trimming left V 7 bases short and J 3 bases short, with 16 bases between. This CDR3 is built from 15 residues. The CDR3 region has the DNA TGTGCCAGCAACCCGATTACAGGGATCAATCAGCCCCAGCATTTT. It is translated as CASNPITGINQPQHF. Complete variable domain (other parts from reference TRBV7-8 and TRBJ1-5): GAGVSQSPRYKVAKRGQDVALRCDPISGHVSLFWYQQALGQGPEFLTYFQNEAQLDKSGLPSDRFFAERPEGSVSTLKIQRTQQEDSAVYLCASNPITGINQPQHFGDGTRLSIL.

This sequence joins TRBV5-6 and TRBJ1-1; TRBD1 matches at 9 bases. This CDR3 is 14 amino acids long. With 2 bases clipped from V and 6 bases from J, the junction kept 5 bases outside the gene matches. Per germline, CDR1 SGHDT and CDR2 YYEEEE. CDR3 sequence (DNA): TGTGCCAGCAGCTTTGGGACAGGGATCGCTGAAGCTTTCTTT. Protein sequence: CASSFGTGIAEAFF.

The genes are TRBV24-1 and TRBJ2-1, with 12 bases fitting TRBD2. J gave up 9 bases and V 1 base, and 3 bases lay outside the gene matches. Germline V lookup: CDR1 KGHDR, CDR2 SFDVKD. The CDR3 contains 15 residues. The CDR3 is CATSDLVGLAGEQFF. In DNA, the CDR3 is TGTGCCACCAGTGATTTAGTGGGACTAGCGGGTGAGCAGTTCTTC.

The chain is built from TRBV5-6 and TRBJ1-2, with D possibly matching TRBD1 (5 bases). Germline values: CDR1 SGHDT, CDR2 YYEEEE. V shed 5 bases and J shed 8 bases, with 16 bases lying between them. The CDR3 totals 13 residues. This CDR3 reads CASSRTGDWGYTF. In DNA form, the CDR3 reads TGTGCCAGCAGTCGTACAGGCGACTGGGGCTACACCTTC.

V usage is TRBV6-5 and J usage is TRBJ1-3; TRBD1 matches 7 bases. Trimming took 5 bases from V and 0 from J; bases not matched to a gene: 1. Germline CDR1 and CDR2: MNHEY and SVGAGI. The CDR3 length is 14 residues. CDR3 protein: CASSRDSSGNTIYF. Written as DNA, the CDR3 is TGTGCCAGCAGTCGGGACAGCTCTGGAAACACCATATATTTT.

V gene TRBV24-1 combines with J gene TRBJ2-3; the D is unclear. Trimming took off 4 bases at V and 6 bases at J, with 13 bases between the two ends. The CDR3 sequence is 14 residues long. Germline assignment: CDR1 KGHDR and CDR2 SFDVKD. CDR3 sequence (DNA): TGTGCCACCAGTGACCCGTACTCCCTCGATACGCAGTATTTT. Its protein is CATSDPYSLDTQYF.

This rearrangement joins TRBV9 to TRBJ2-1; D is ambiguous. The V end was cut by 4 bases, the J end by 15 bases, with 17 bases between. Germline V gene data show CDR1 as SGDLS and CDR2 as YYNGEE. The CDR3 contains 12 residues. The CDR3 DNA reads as TGTGCCAGCAGCTTCGACTTGGGTCATCCGTTCTTC. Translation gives CASSFDLGHPFF. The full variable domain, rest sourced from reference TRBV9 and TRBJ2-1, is DSGVTQTPKHLITATGQRVTLRCSPRSGDLSVYWYQQSLDQGLQFLIQYYNGEERAKGNILERFSAQQFPDLHSELNLSSLELGDSALYFCASSFDLGHPFFGPGTRLTVL.

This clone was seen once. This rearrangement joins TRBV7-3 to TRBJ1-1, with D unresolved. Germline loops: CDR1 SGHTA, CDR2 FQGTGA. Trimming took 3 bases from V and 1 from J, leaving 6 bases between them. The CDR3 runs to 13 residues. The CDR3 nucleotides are TGTGCCAGCAGCTTCCAAGCGAACACTGAAGCTTTCTTT. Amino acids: CASSFQANTEAFF.

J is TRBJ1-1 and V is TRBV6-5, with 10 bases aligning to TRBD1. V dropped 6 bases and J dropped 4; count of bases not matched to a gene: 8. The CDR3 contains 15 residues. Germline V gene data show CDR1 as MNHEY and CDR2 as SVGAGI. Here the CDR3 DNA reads TGTGCCAGCAGCCGGACAGGGGGAGGTGGCACTGAAGCTTTCTTT. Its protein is CASSRTGGGGTEAFF.

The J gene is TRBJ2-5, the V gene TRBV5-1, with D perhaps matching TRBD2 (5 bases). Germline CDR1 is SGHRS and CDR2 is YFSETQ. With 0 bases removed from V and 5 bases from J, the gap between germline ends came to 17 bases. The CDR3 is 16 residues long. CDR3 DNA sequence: TGCGCCAGCAGCTTGGGTCGTCAGGCGAGGGAGGAGACCCAGTACTTC. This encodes CASSLGRQAREETQYF. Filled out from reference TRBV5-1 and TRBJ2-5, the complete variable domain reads KAGVTQTPRYLIKTRGQQVTLSCSPISGHRSVSWYQQTPGQGLQFLFEYFSETQRNKGNFPGRFSGRQFSNSRSEMNVSTLELGDSALYLCASSLGRQAREETQYFGPGTRLLVL.

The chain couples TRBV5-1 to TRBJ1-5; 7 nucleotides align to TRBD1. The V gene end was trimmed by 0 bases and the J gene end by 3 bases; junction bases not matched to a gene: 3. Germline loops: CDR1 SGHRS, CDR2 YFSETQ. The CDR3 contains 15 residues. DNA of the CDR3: TGCGCCAGCAGCTTGGGACAGGGAAACAATCAGCCCCAGCATTTT. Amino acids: CASSLGQGNNQPQHF.

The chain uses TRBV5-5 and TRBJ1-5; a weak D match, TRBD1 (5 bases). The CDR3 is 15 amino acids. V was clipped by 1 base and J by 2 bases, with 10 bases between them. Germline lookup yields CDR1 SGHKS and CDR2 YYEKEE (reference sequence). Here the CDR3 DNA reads TGTGCCAGCAGCTTGTGGGACTCGGGCAATCAGCCCCAGCATTTT. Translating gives CASSLWDSGNQPQHF. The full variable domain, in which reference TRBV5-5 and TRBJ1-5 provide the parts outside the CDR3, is DAGVTQSPTHLIKTRGQQVTLRCSPISGHKSVSWYQQVLGQGPQFIFQYYEKEERGRGNFPDRFSARQFPNYSSELNVNALLLGDSALYLCASSLWDSGNQPQHFGDGTRLSIL.

The CDR3 nucleotides read TGTGCCAGCACACTTAGTACGGGTCGCACAGATACGCAGTATTTT. As protein: CASTLSTGRTDTQYF. This chain links TRBV7-9 with TRBJ2-3; D call uncertain. Germline CDR1 reads SEHNR; CDR2 reads FQNEAQ (reference sequence). The CDR3 is made up of 15 amino acids. The V and J ends lost 7 bases and 1 base respectively, with 15 bases between them. The entire variable domain, with the rest obtained from reference TRBV7-9 and TRBJ2-3, is as follows: DTGVSQNPRHKITKRGQNVTFRCDPISEHNRLYWYRQTLGQGPEFLTYFQNEAQLEKSRLLSDRFSAERPKGSFSTLEIQRTEQGDSAMYLCASTLSTGRTDTQYFGPGTRLTVL.

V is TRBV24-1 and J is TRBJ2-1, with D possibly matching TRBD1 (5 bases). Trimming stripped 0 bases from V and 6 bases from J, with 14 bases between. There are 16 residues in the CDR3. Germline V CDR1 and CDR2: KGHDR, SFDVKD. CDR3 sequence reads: CATSDLGQGSLNEQFF. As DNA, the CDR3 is TGTGCCACCAGTGATTTGGGGCAGGGATCTCTCAATGAGCAGTTCTTC.

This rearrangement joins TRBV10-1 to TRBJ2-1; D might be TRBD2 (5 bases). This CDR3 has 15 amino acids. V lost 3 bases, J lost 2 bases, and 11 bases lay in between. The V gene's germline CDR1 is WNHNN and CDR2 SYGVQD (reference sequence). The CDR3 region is CASSDLAVPYNEQFF. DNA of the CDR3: TGCGCCAGCAGTGACCTAGCTGTCCCCTACAATGAGCAGTTCTTC.

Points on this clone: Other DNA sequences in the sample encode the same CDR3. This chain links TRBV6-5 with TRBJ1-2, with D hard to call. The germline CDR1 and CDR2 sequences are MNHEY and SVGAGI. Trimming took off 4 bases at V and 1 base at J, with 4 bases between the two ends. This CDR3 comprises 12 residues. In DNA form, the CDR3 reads TGTGCCAGCAGTTCCAGTAACTATGGCTACACCTTC. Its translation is CASSSSNYGYTF.